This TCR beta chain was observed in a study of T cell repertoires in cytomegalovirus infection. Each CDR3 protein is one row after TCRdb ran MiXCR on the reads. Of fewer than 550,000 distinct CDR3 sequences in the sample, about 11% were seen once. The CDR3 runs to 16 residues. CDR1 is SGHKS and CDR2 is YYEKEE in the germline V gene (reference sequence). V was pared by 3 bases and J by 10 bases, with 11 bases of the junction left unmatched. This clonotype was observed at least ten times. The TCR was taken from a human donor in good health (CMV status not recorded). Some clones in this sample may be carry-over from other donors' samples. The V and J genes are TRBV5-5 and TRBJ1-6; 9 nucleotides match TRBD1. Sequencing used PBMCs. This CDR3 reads CASSSTDRGGGSPLHF. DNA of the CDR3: TGTGCCAGCAGCTCGACGGACAGGGGCGGCGGGTCACCCCTCCACTTT.